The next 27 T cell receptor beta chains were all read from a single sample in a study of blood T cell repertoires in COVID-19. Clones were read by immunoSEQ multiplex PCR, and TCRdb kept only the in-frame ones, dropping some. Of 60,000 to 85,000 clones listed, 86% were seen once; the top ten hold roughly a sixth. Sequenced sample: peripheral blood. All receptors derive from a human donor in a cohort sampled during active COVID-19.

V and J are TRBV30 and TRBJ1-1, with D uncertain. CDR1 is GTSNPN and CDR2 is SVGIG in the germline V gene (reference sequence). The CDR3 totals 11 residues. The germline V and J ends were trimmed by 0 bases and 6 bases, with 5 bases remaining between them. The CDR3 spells CAWSVEAEAFF. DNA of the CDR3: TGTGCCTGGAGTGTAGAGGCTGAAGCTTTCTTT.

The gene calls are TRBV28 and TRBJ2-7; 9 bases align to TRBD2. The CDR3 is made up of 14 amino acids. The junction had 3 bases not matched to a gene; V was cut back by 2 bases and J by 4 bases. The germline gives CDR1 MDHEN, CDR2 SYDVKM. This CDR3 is CASSLTGLAYEQYF. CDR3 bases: TGTGCCAGCAGTTTAACGGGACTAGCTTACGAGCAGTACTTC. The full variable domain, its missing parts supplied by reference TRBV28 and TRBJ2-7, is DVKVTQSSRYLVKRTGEKVFLECVQDMDHENMFWYRQDPGLGLRLIYFSYDVKMKEKGDIPEGYSVSREKKERFSLILESASTNQTSMYLCASSLTGLAYEQYFGPGTRLTVT.

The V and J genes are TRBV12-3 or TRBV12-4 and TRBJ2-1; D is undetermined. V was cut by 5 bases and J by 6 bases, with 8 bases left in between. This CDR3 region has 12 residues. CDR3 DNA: TGTGCCAGCAGTCTCACTTTCAATGAGCAGTTCTTC. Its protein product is CASSLTFNEQFF.

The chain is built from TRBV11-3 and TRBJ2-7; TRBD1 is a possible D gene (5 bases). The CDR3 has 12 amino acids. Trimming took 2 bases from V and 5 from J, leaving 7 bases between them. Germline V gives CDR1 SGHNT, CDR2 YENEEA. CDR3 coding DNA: TGTGCCAGCAGCTTACAGGGCCACGAGCAGTACTTC. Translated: CASSLQGHEQYF.

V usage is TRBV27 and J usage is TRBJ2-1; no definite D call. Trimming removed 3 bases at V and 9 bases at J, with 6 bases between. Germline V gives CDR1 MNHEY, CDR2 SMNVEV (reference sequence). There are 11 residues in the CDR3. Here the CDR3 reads CASSLRSEQFF. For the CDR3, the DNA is TGTGCCAGCAGTTTGAGGAGTGAGCAGTTCTTC.

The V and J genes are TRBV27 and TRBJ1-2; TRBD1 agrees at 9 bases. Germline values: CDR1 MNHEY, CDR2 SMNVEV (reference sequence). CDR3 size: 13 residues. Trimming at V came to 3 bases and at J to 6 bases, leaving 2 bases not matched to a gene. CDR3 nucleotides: TGTGCCAGCAGTTTCCGGACAGGGGATGGCTACACCTTC. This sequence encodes CASSFRTGDGYTF.

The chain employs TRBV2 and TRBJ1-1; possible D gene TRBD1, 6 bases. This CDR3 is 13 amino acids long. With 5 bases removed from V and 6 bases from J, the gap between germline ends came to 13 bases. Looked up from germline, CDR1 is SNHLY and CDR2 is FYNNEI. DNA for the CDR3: TGTGCCAGCAGTACCAGGGGCGCCGCTGAAGCTTTCTTT. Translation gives CASSTRGAAEAFF.

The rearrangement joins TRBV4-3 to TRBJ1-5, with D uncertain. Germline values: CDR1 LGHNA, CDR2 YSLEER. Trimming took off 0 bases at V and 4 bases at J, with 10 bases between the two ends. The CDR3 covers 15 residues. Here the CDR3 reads CASSQDVTTNQPQHF. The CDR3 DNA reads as TGCGCCAGCAGCCAAGATGTTACGACAAATCAGCCCCAGCATTTT.

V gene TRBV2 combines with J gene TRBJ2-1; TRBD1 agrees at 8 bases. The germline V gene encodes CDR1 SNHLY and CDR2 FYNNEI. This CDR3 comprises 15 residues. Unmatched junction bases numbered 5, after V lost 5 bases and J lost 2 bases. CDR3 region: CASSLRGLAYNEQFF. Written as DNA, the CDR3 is TGTGCCAGCAGTCTCAGGGGGCTCGCCTACAATGAGCAGTTCTTC.

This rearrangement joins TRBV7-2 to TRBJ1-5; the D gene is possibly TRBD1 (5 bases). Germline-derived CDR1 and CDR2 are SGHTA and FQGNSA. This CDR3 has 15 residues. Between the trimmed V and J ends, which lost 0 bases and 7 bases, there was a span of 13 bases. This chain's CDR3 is CASSLAGQGRQPQHF. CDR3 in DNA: TGTGCCAGCAGCTTAGCAGGGCAGGGAAGACAGCCCCAGCATTTT.

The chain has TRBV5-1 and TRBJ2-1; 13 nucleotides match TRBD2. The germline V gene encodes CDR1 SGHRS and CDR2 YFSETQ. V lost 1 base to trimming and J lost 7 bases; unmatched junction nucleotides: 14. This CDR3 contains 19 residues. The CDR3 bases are TGCGCCAGCAGCTTGATTGGGACTAGCGGGACAATCCTTGGGAATGAGCAGTTCTTC. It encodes CASSLIGTSGTILGNEQFF.

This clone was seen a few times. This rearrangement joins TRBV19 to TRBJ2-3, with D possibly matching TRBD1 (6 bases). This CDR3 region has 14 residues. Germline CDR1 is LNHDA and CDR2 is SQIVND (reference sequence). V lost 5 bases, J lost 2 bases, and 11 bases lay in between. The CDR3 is CASSLDRSTDTQYF. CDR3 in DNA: TGTGCCAGTAGTCTTGACAGGTCCACAGATACGCAGTATTTT.

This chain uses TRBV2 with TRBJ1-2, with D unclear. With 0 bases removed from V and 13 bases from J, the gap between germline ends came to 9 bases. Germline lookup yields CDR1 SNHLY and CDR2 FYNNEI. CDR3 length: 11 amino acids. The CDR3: CASSEALGSTF. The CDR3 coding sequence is TGTGCCAGCAGTGAAGCCCTAGGTTCCACCTTC.

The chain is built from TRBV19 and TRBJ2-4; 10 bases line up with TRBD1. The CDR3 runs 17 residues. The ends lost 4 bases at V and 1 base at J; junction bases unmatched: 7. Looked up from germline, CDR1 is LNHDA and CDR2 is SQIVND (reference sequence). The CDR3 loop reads CASSTGTGAFAKNIQYF. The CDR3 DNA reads TGTGCCAGTAGTACGGGGACAGGGGCCTTTGCCAAAAACATTCAGTACTTC. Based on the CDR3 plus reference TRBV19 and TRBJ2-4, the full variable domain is DGGITQSPKYLFRKEGQNVTLSCEQNLNHDAMYWYRQDPGQGLRLIYYSQIVNDFQKGDIAEGYSVSREKKESFPLTVTSAQKNPTAFYLCASSTGTGAFAKNIQYFGAGTRLSVL.

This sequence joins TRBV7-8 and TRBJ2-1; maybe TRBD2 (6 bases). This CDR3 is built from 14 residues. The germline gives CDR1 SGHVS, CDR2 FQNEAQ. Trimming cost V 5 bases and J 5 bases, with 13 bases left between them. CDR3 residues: CASSQGTGHNEQFF. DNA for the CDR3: TGTGCCAGCAGCCAAGGGACTGGCCACAATGAGCAGTTCTTC.

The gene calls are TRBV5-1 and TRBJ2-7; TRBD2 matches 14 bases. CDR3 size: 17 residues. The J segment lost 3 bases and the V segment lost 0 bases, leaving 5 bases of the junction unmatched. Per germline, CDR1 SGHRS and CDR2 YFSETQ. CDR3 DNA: TGCGCCAGCAGCTTGGGAACGGGACTAGCGGGAGACTACGAGCAGTACTTC. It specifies CASSLGTGLAGDYEQYF. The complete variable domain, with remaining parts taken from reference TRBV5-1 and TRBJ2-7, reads KAGVTQTPRYLIKTRGQQVTLSCSPISGHRSVSWYQQTPGQGLQFLFEYFSETQRNKGNFPGRFSGRQFSNSRSEMNVSTLELGDSALYLCASSLGTGLAGDYEQYFGPGTRLTVT.

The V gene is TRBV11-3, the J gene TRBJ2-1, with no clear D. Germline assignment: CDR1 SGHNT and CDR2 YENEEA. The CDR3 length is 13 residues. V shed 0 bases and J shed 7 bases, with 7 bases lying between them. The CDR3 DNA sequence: TGTGCCAGCAGCTTAGACCCCCGTAATGAGCAGTTCTTC. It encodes CASSLDPRNEQFF. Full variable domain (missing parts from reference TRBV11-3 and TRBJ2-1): EAGVVQSPRYKIIEKKQPVAFWCNPISGHNTLYWYLQNLGQGPELLIRYENEEAVDDSQLPKDRFSAERLKGVDSTLKIQPAELGDSAVYLCASSLDPRNEQFFGPGTRLTVL.

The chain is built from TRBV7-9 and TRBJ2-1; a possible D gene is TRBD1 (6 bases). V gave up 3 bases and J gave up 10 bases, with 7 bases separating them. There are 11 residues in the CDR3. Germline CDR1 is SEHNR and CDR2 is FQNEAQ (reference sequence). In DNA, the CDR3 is TGTGCCAGCAGCTTTGGACAGGAGCAGTTCTTC. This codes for CASSFGQEQFF.

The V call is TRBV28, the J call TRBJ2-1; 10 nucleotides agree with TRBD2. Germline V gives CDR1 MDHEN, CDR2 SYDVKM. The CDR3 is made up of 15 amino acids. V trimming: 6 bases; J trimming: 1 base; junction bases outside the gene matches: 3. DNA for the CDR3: TGTGCCAGCAGAAGCGGGGGGGAGTCCTACAATGAGCAGTTCTTC. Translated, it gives CASRSGGESYNEQFF.

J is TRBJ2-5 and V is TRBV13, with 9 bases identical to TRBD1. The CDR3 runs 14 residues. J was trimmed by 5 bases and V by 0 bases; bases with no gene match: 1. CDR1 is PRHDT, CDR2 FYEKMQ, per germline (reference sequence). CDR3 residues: CASSLGGQGETQYF. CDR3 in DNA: TGTGCCAGCAGCTTAGGGGGACAGGGCGAGACCCAGTACTTC.

CDR3 protein: CSVAKGQGYEQYF. Here the CDR3 DNA reads TGCAGCGTTGCCAAAGGTCAGGGCTACGAGCAGTACTTC. The chain employs TRBV29-1 and TRBJ2-7, with D tentatively TRBD1 (5 bases). Germline-derived CDR1 and CDR2 are SQVTM and ANQGSEA. V lost 4 bases and J lost 3, with 13 bases in between. This CDR3 comprises 13 residues.

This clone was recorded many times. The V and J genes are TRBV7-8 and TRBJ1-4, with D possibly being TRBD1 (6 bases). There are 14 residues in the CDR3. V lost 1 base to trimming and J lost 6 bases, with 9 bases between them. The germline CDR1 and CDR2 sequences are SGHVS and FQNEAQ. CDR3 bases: TGTGCCAGCAGCTTAGGCCAGGGGCATGAAAAACTGTTTTTT. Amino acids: CASSLGQGHEKLFF.

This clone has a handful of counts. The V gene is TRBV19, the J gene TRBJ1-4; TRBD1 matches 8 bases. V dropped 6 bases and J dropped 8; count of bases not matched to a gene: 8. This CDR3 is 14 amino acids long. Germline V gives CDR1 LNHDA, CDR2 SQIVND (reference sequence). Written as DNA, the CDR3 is TGTGCCAGTAGCCGGACAGGGTCAGACGAAAAACTGTTTTTT. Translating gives CASSRTGSDEKLFF.

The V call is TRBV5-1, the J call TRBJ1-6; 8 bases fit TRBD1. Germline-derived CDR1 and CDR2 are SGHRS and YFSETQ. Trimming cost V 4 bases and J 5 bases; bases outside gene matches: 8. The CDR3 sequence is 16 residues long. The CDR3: CASSPGQGKNNSPLHF. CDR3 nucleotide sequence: TGCGCCAGCAGCCCCGGACAGGGCAAAAATAATTCACCCCTCCACTTT.

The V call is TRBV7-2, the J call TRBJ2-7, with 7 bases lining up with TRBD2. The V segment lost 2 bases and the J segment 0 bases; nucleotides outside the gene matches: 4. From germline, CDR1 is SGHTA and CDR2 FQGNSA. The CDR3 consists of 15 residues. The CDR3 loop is CASSLSLADSYEQYF. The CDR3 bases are TGTGCCAGCAGCTTAAGTCTAGCGGACTCCTACGAGCAGTACTTC.

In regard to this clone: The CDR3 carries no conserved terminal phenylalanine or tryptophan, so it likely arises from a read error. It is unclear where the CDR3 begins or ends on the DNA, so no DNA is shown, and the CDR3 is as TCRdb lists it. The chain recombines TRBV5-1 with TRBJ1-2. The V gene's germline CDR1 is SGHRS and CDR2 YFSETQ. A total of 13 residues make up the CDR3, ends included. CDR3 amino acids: CASSLAGEGGNNL.

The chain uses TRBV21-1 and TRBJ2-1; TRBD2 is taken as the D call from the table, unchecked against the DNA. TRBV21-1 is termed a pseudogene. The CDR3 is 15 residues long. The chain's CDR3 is CASSKGWSSYNEQFF. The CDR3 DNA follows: TGTGCCAGCAGCAAAGGGTGGAGCTCCTACAATGAGCAGTTCTTC.